Following are 10 T cell receptor beta chains from one sample sequenced in a study of ipilimumab plus nivolumab after autologous stem cell transplantation. The repertoire was sequenced with immunoSEQ multiplex PCR; TCRdb's copy has only in-frame clones and lacks some. The repertoire holds 20,000 to 25,000 clones, around 74% seen once, with roughly 25% in the top ten. The sample was PBMCs, taken in a trial of ipilimumab plus nivolumab as post-transplant consolidation. All receptors derive from a male donor with diffuse large B-cell lymphoma.

The chain carries TRBV10-3 and TRBJ2-7, with D possibly being TRBD1 or TRBD2 (6 bases each). The CDR3 length is 20 residues. CDR1 and CDR2 from the germline V gene are ENHRY and SYGVKD. Between the trimmed V and J ends, which lost 2 bases and 2 bases, there was a span of 28 bases. The CDR3 loop is CAISERGAGGRGVMAYEQYF. CDR3 in DNA: TGTGCCATCAGTGAGAGGGGGGCAGGAGGCAGGGGTGTGATGGCCTACGAGCAGTACTTC.

V gene TRBV29-1 combines with J gene TRBJ2-3, with 9 bases aligning to TRBD2. After removal of 3 bases from V and 4 bases from J, the junction contained 5 bases not matched to a gene. The germline V gene encodes CDR1 SQVTM and CDR2 ANQGSEA. The CDR3 sequence is 14 residues long. The CDR3 DNA follows: TGCAGCGTTGATCGGGTAGCGGGAGCAGATACGCAGTATTTT. Encoded protein: CSVDRVAGADTQYF.

The rearrangement joins TRBV5-1 to TRBJ2-2; D is possibly TRBD1 or TRBD2 (5 bases each). CDR1 is SGHRS, CDR2 YFSETQ, per germline. The CDR3 has 15 residues. V was pared by 7 bases and J by 3 bases, with 16 bases between. Here the CDR3 DNA reads TGCGCCAGCGAATTCGGGGCCCAGCACACCGGGGAGCTGTTTTTT. Translation gives CASEFGAQHTGELFF.

Regarding this clone: The junction shows a germline mismatch at one end, possibly a read error. The genes are TRBV11-3 and TRBJ1-6; D is ambiguous. Looked up from germline, CDR1 is SGHNT and CDR2 is YENEEA. CDR3 length: 14 amino acids. The CDR3 reads CASSLEGNNSPLHF. CDR3 DNA: TGTGCCAGCAGTTTAGAAGGGAATAATTCACCCCTCCACTTT.

This rearrangement joins TRBV5-4 to TRBJ2-3, with 12 bases fitting TRBD2. CDR3 length: 16 amino acids. Germline CDR1 is SGHNT and CDR2 is YYREEE (reference sequence). After removal of 5 bases from V and 5 bases from J, the junction contained 9 bases not matched to a gene. CDR3 residues: CASSSPGLAGGDTQYF. The CDR3 DNA reads TGTGCCAGCAGTTCGCCGGGACTAGCGGGTGGAGATACGCAGTATTTT.

V gene TRBV6-1 combines with J gene TRBJ2-6, with TRBD1 identical over 7 bases. CDR1 MNHNS and CDR2 SASEGT come from the germline V gene. With V trimmed by 1 base and J by 0 bases, 6 bases remained unmatched. The CDR3 covers 18 residues. Written as DNA, the CDR3 is TGTGCCAGCAGTGAAGGCGTGGGACAGAGCTCTGGGGCCAACGTCCTGACTTTC. Residues: CASSEGVGQSSGANVLTF.

The rearrangement links TRBV11-2 to TRBJ2-1; D is uncertain. Trimming stripped 7 bases from V and 3 bases from J, with 25 bases between. This CDR3 is 18 amino acids long. Germline lookup yields CDR1 SGHAT and CDR2 FQNNGV. CDR3 coding DNA: TGTGCCAGCAACACCGGGCCCCAGAAATTGGTTATCTACAATGAGCAGTTCTTC. The encoded protein is CASNTGPQKLVIYNEQFF.

The CDR3 reads CASSIKGLENTEAFF. The CDR3 region has the DNA TGTGCCAGCAGTATTAAAGGGTTAGAGAACACTGAAGCTTTCTTT. This chain joins TRBV2 and TRBJ1-1; no clear D gene. The CDR3 sequence is 15 residues long. Trimming took 5 bases from V and 1 from J, leaving 14 bases between them. Germline V lookup: CDR1 SNHLY, CDR2 FYNNEI.

This chain uses TRBV18 with TRBJ2-5; no clear D gene. The J call may be incorrect, as the DNA end agrees better with TRBJ2-7. CDR3 length: 14 amino acids. Germline CDR1 reads KGHSH; CDR2 reads LQKENI. The DNA for the CDR3 is TGTGCCAGCTCACCATTCTCCCTCTCCTACGAGCAGTACTTC. This codes for CASSPFSLSYEQYF.

The chain joins TRBV5-1 to TRBJ1-5, with a tentative D call TRBD1 (5 bases). CDR1 is SGHRS and CDR2 is YFSETQ in the germline V gene. The CDR3 runs 13 residues. V was shortened by 5 bases and J by 3 bases, with 9 bases between the two germline ends. The chain's CDR3 is CASRRDDNQPQHF. DNA for the CDR3: TGCGCCAGCAGACGGGACGACAATCAGCCCCAGCATTTT.